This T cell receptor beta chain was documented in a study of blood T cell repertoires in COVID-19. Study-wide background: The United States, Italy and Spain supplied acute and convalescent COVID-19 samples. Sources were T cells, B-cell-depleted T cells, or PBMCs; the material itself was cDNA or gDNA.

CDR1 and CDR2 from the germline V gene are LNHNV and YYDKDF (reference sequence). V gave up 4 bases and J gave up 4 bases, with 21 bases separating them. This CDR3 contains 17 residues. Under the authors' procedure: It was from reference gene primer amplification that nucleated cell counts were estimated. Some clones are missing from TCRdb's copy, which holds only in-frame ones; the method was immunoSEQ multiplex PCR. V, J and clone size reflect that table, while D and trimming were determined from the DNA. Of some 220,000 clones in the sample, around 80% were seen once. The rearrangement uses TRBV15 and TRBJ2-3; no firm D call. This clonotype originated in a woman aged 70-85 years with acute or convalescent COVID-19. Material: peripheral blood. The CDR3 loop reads CATSMTSSLVAADTQYF. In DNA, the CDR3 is TGTGCCACCAGCATGACCAGCTCCCTCGTAGCCGCAGATACGCAGTATTTT. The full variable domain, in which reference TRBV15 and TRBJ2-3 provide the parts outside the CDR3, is DAMVIQNPRYQVTQFGKPVTLSCSQTLNHNVMYWYQQKSSQAPKLLFHYYDKDFNNEADTPDNFQSRRPNTSFCFLDIRSPGLGDTAMYLCATSMTSSLVAADTQYFGPGTRLTVL.